The 26 T cell receptor beta chains in this list originate from one sample, sequenced in a study of blood T cell repertoires in COVID-19. TCRdb keeps only in-frame clones here, not all; method: immunoSEQ multiplex PCR. The table records around 60,000 clones, approximately 82% of them present only once. Sequencing used peripheral blood. Every receptor here comes from a woman between 55 and 75 years old with acute or convalescent COVID-19.

The V and J genes are TRBV11-2 and TRBJ1-6; maybe TRBD1 (5 bases). Trimming shortened V by 5 bases and J by 0 bases, and 8 bases separated the two germline ends. CDR3 length equals 15 residues. In germline, CDR1 is SGHAT, CDR2 FQNNGV. CDR3 in amino acids: CASSVDSSYNSPLHF. CDR3 coding DNA: TGTGCCAGCAGCGTTGACAGCTCCTATAATTCACCCCTCCACTTT.

V is TRBV3-1 (or the pseudogene TRBV3-2) and J is TRBJ2-4, with unresolved D. Trimming left V 1 base short and J 0 bases short, with 4 bases between. Germline V gene sequence: CDR1 LGHDT, CDR2 YNNKEL (reference sequence). The CDR3 consists of 14 residues. As DNA, the CDR3 is TGTGCCAGCAGCCAAGGACTAGCCAAAAACATTCAGTACTTC. Its translation is CASSQGLAKNIQYF.

The rearrangement uses TRBV11-3 and TRBJ2-3; 10 nucleotides align to TRBD1. The CDR3 contains 16 residues. Germline V gives CDR1 SGHNT, CDR2 YENEEA. Trimming took 5 bases from V and 4 from J; bases not matched to a gene: 9. The CDR3 here is CASSKRLGQGPDTQYF. The CDR3 bases are TGTGCCAGCAGCAAACGCCTGGGACAGGGGCCAGATACGCAGTATTTT.

The CDR3 nucleotides are TGTGCCAGCAGCTTTTCGGGGTCGAACACCATATATTTT. Translating it yields CASSFSGSNTIYF. The rearrangement joins TRBV5-4 to TRBJ1-3; D uncertain. CDR1 and CDR2 from the germline V gene are SGHNT and YYREEE (reference sequence). The CDR3 is made up of 13 amino acids. Trimming cost V 2 bases and J 7 bases, with 10 bases left between them.

V gene TRBV25-1 combines with J gene TRBJ1-3; D is unresolved. Trimming left V 4 bases short and J 0 bases short, with 10 bases between. The CDR3 loop spans 15 amino acids. The germline V gene encodes CDR1 MGHDK and CDR2 SYGVNS. Here the CDR3 reads CASSVGAPSGNTIYF. The CDR3 DNA sequence: TGTGCCAGCAGTGTAGGAGCCCCCTCTGGAAACACCATATATTTT.

The sample holds one count of this clone. The CDR3 loop is CATSTETGPNQPQHF. CDR3 DNA sequence: TGTGCCACCAGCACCGAGACAGGCCCTAATCAGCCCCAGCATTTT. V gene TRBV15 combines with J gene TRBJ1-5; a weak D match, TRBD1 (6 bases). Deletions cut 4 bases from V and 4 bases from J, with 14 bases between. The V gene's germline CDR1 is LNHNV and CDR2 YYDKDF (reference sequence). This CDR3 has 15 residues.

The rearrangement uses TRBV9 and TRBJ1-2; 8 nucleotides line up with TRBD1. The CDR3 contains 13 residues. The germline V gene has CDR1 SGDLS and CDR2 YYNGEE. Germline trimming cut 4 bases from V and 4 bases from J; bases unmatched to any gene: 3. This CDR3 is CASSMGQAYGYTF. The CDR3 DNA follows: TGTGCCAGCAGCATGGGACAGGCCTATGGCTACACCTTC.

This chain joins TRBV7-9 and TRBJ1-2; TRBD1 matches 7 bases. The V segment lost 5 bases and the J segment 4 bases; nucleotides outside the gene matches: 4. This CDR3 spans 13 amino acids. Germline values: CDR1 SEHNR, CDR2 FQNEAQ (reference sequence). The CDR3 reads CASSQDRVYGYTF. Written as DNA, the CDR3 is TGTGCCAGCAGCCAAGACAGGGTCTATGGCTACACCTTC.

The rearrangement joins TRBV12-3 or TRBV12-4 to TRBJ2-3; TRBD2 is a possible D gene (5 bases). This CDR3 comprises 12 residues. With 3 bases removed from V and 9 bases from J, the gap between germline ends came to 10 bases. In DNA form, the CDR3 reads TGTGCCAGCAGTTTTCTGACGGGGACGCAGTATTTT. This encodes CASSFLTGTQYF.

The rearrangement uses TRBV2 and TRBJ1-6; TRBD1 matches at 7 bases. This CDR3 comprises 14 residues. J gave up 8 bases and V 6 bases, and 7 bases lay outside the gene matches. CDR1 and CDR2 from the germline V gene are SNHLY and FYNNEI. DNA of the CDR3: TGTGCCAGCAGATCCGGGACAGAAGATTCACCCCTCCACTTT. This gives the protein CASRSGTEDSPLHF.

This chain connects TRBV30 to TRBJ1-2; D is ambiguous. V dropped 0 bases and J dropped 12 bases, with 11 bases sitting between them. CDR3 size: 11 residues. Germline-derived CDR1 and CDR2 are GTSNPN and SVGIG (reference sequence). Here the CDR3 reads CAWSVNSGDTF. CDR3 nucleotides: TGTGCCTGGAGTGTAAACAGCGGGGACACCTTC.

V is TRBV14 and J is TRBJ2-7; D remains ambiguous. The CDR3 runs to 15 residues. Germline CDR1 reads SGHDN; CDR2 reads FVKESK. Trimming shortened V by 0 bases and J by 3 bases, and 12 bases separated the two germline ends. CDR3 residues: CASSQDFGTLYEQYF. CDR3 DNA sequence: TGTGCCAGCAGCCAAGATTTTGGCACCCTCTACGAGCAGTACTTC.

This chain links TRBV11-2 with TRBJ2-7; possibly TRBD2 for D (7 bases). Deletions cut 0 bases from V and 1 base from J, with 10 bases between. This CDR3 comprises 15 residues. CDR1 is SGHAT and CDR2 is FQNNGV in the germline V gene. CDR3 in DNA: TGTGCCAGCAGCTTAGAGCGGGGGCCTTCCTACGAGCAGTACTTC. Its translation is CASSLERGPSYEQYF.

V gene TRBV19 combines with J gene TRBJ1-5; no clear D gene. The CDR3 loop spans 14 amino acids. Trimming removed 2 bases from V and 1 base from J, with 6 bases in between. Germline V gene lookup returns CDR1 LNHDA and CDR2 SQIVND (reference sequence). CDR3 coding DNA: TGTGCCAGTAGTATATCGGTCAGCAATCAGCCCCAGCATTTT. It is translated as CASSISVSNQPQHF.

This chain connects TRBV5-1 to TRBJ2-5; TRBD2 is a possible D gene (7 bases). Trimming shortened V by 4 bases and J by 1 base, and 17 bases separated the two germline ends. Germline values: CDR1 SGHRS, CDR2 YFSETQ. This CDR3 is 16 amino acids long. In DNA form, the CDR3 reads TGCGCCAGCAGCCCTATGGGCGCGGGGGCCCAAGAGACCCAGTACTTC. Translating gives CASSPMGAGAQETQYF.

J is TRBJ1-2 and V is TRBV6-2 or TRBV6-3, with D possibly matching TRBD1 (5 bases). The germline CDR1 and CDR2 sequences are MNHEY and SVGEGT. V was cut by 2 bases and J by 2 bases, with 12 bases left in between. The CDR3 loop spans 15 amino acids. DNA for the CDR3: TGTGCCAGCAGTTACGGGGCAGGGCCCAACTATGGCTACACCTTC. Translation gives CASSYGAGPNYGYTF.

This chain uses TRBV3-1 (or the pseudogene TRBV3-2) with TRBJ1-5; D unresolved. Trimming cost V 0 bases and J 5 bases, with 5 bases left between them. CDR3 length: 13 residues. Germline-derived CDR1 and CDR2 are LGHDT and YNNKEL (reference sequence). DNA of the CDR3: TGTGCCAGCAGCCAAGACGAGGATCAGCCCCAGCATTTT. It codes for CASSQDEDQPQHF.

This chain uses TRBV10-3 with TRBJ2-2; D possibly corresponds to TRBD2 (5 bases). The CDR3 consists of 15 residues. V lost 3 bases and J lost 1, with 9 bases in between. CDR1 and CDR2 from the germline V gene are ENHRY and SYGVKD. CDR3 coding DNA: TGTGCCATCAGTGAAGGAGGTCGGAACACCGGGGAGCTGTTTTTT. Its protein product is CAISEGGRNTGELFF.

The rearrangement links TRBV5-1 to TRBJ1-1, with D possibly being TRBD1 (5 bases). From germline, CDR1 is SGHRS and CDR2 YFSETQ. V gave up 1 base and J gave up 2 bases, with 12 bases separating them. This CDR3 region has 15 residues. The DNA for the CDR3 is TGCGCCAGCAGCTTGTTAGGGGATATTAACACTGAAGCTTTCTTT. Amino acid sequence: CASSLLGDINTEAFF.

The chain combines TRBV3-1 (or the pseudogene TRBV3-2) with TRBJ2-2; perhaps TRBD1 as D (6 bases). Per germline, CDR1 LGHDT and CDR2 YNNKEL (reference sequence). The CDR3 is 14 residues long. The ends were cut back, 4 bases at V and 2 bases at J, with 8 bases in the middle. The CDR3 bases are TGTGCCAGCAGCCGCAGGGGAAACACCGGGGAGCTGTTTTTT. Translation: CASSRRGNTGELFF.

In this sample, this clone turned up a few times. This chain joins TRBV20-1 and TRBJ1-2; TRBD1 agrees at 9 bases. This CDR3 comprises 14 residues. With V trimmed by 3 bases and J by 0 bases, 2 bases remained unmatched. CDR1 DFQATT and CDR2 SNEGSKA come from the germline V gene (reference sequence). The DNA of the CDR3 is TGCAGTGCTAGTGGACAGGGGACTAACTATGGCTACACCTTC. It is translated as CSASGQGTNYGYTF.

The chain recombines TRBV5-6 with TRBJ1-1; D is unclear. This CDR3 has 13 amino acids. The germline V gene has CDR1 SGHDT and CDR2 YYEEEE. Trimming pared 4 bases from V and 0 bases from J, leaving 7 bases between. The CDR3 nucleotides read TGTGCCAGCAGCCCGGGAATGAACACTGAAGCTTTCTTT. It specifies CASSPGMNTEAFF. The full variable domain, with the rest looked up from reference TRBV5-6 and TRBJ1-1, is DAGVTQSPTHLIKTRGQQVTLRCSPKSGHDTVSWYQQALGQGPQFIFQYYEEEERQRGNFPDRFSGHQFPNYSSELNVNALLLGDSALYLCASSPGMNTEAFFGQGTRLTVV.

This clone was seen only a few times. The chain couples TRBV29-1 to TRBJ2-2; a possible D gene is TRBD1 (6 bases). Trimming pared 2 bases from V and 4 bases from J, leaving 11 bases between. This CDR3 spans 14 amino acids. The V gene's germline CDR1 is SQVTM and CDR2 ANQGSEA. CDR3 DNA: TGCAGCGTTGAAATCAGGGGAACCACCGGGGAGCTGTTTTTT. It specifies CSVEIRGTTGELFF.

The chain uses TRBV20-1 and TRBJ1-1; TRBD1 aligns across 8 bases. Per the germline V gene, CDR1 is DFQATT and CDR2 is SNEGSKA (reference sequence). V lost 3 bases and J lost 4; bases outside the gene matches: 7. The CDR3 covers 14 residues. DNA of the CDR3: TGCAGTGCTAGTAGGGCAGGGGGCGCCACTGAAGCTTTCTTT. This encodes CSASRAGGATEAFF.

The sample holds one count of this clone. The chain is built from TRBV12-3 or TRBV12-4 and TRBJ1-2, with a weak D call TRBD1 (6 bases). The CDR3 has 11 amino acids. V was cut by 6 bases and J by 8 bases, with 10 bases left in between. The CDR3 DNA reads as TGTGCCAGCAGCACAGGGAAGGGCTACACCTTC. Translated, it gives CASSTGKGYTF.

The J gene is TRBJ1-3, the V gene TRBV6-1; the D gene is possibly TRBD1 (6 bases). Germline loops: CDR1 MNHNS, CDR2 SASEGT. The CDR3 consists of 15 residues. Trimming cost V 2 bases and J 0 bases, with 8 bases left between them. The DNA of the CDR3 is TGTGCCAGCAGTGAACGGGACAACTCTGGAAACACCATATATTTT. Amino acids: CASSERDNSGNTIYF.